A single T cell receptor beta chain is shown here with its context. This clonotype was seen a handful of times. It lacks a known antigen. Qualities for individual bases were not recorded, and no much larger clone is one base off. PBMCs were isolated by Ficoll-Paque density gradient centrifugation. Instrument on record: Illumina NovaSeq 6000. TCRalpha and TCRbeta cDNA libraries were built by 5'RACE with constant-segment primers, adding sample barcodes and unique molecular identifiers. RNA was extracted from every sample with Trizol reagent. Amplification of the libraries took two PCR steps, and the second step added a second sample barcode plus Illumina TruSeq adapters. The libraries were sequenced on an Illumina NovaSeq using 2 x 150 bp paired-end reads. Under the source paper's analysis protocol: Demultiplexing of reads and collapsing into UMI-guided consensus sequences were performed with migec v1.2.7. Using mixcr v2.1.11, UMI consensuses were aligned to TRA and TRB V and J templates and then assembled into clonotypes. A clonotype was counted as expanded or contracted only if both edgeR and NoisET called the change significant, with noise models trained on biological replicates. For edgeR calls, the cutoffs were a false discovery rate-adjusted p below 0.01 and a log2 fold-change threshold of 1. As an exploratory analysis of dynamics, PCA with hierarchical clustering was applied to max-normalized trajectories of the 1000 most abundant clonotypes. Separately sequenced CD4+ and CD8+ repertoires were used to assign the CD4 or CD8 phenotype of responding clones. The raw public reads went through TCRdb reprocessing: fastp at Q25, MiXCR clone calling, in-frame beta chains kept. CDR3 protein sequences are deduplicated, and each keeps its most common genes and DNA. For this entry, the V and J calls and clone size follow TCRdb and not the study's own pipeline. For this sample the table gives 550,000 to 600,000 distinct CDR3 sequences, of which approximately 21% were detected only once. The ten top clones hold about 8.4% of the sample.

This record belongs to a study of T-cell memory formation after mild COVID-19 (TCRdb year 2021). For the wider study: TCR sequence clusters from the two donors were found to be largely donor specific. Two young, previously healthy adult volunteers, one female and one male, were included in the cohort. In two donors, T-cell clones that expanded and contracted after mild COVID-19 were followed by sequencing TCRalpha and TCRbeta repertoires longitudinally.

The study at large found these results: Contracting CD4+ clones turned up mainly in the CM and EM memory subsets, whereas EMRA was where CD8+ clones were enriched. Clones that contracted from day 15 to 85 showed balanced CD4/CD8 phenotypes, whereas a second wave of clones that expanded from day 15 to 37 leaned towards CD4+. SARS-CoV-2 specificity was not confirmed for the second-wave clones peaking on day 37. The study included only a couple of mild cases, and larger cohorts that include severe cases with pre-infection samples were judged to be necessary. Some responding clones were detected in pre-infection memory, suggesting pre-existing cross-reactive memory T cells joined the SARS-CoV-2 response.

Clipping removes 4 bases from V and 8 bases from J, with 14 as the unmatched junction base count. From the cysteine up to the phenylalanine, the CDR3 has a length of 16 residues. The read is trimmed to its CDR3 DNA, 48 bases read in frame from base 1. CDR1 is given as SEHNR and CDR2 as FQNEAQ, both from the germline V gene (reference sequence). The chain joins TRBV7-9 to TRBJ1-2, with 9 bases matching TRBD1. The clonotype comes from an adult woman who had mild COVID-19 (a few samples of this study predate the infection). The sample titles of this study are shuffled in the database, so cell type and time point are left out; the donor was told from shared clones. Sequencing used PBMCs or a T cell subset sorted from them (not recorded which). CDR3 sequence: CASSSYIGQGYEGYTF. The nucleotide sequence reads as follows: TGTGCCAGCAGCTCCTACATAGGACAGGGGTATGAGGGCTACACCTTC.